The 17 T cell receptor beta chains presented below share a single source sample, sequenced in a study of control samples from healthy donors and cancer patients. Measured with immunoSEQ multiplex PCR; TCRdb has only the in-frame clones, and not every one. This sample has 210,000 or so clones, with over 80% found just once. Sample: blood. These receptors were obtained from a man under 40 in good health.

The rearrangement joins TRBV30 to TRBJ2-1; the D is unclear. CDR3 size: 11 residues. Germline values: CDR1 GTSNPN, CDR2 SVGIG (reference sequence). Trimming took 4 bases from V and 6 from J, leaving 7 bases between them. CDR3 coding DNA: TGTGCCTGGACGAATCCCAATGAGCAGTTCTTC. This translates into CAWTNPNEQFF.

V gene TRBV2 combines with J gene TRBJ2-3, with a weak D call TRBD2 (5 bases). Per the germline V gene, CDR1 is SNHLY and CDR2 is FYNNEI. The CDR3 has 14 amino acids. The V and J ends lost 6 bases and 3 bases respectively, with 13 bases between them. CDR3 protein: CASRASGGTDTQYF. The CDR3 nucleotides are TGTGCCAGCAGAGCGTCAGGAGGAACAGATACGCAGTATTTT.

The gene calls are TRBV6-1 and TRBJ1-2; TRBD1 is a possible D gene (5 bases). Trimming cost V 2 bases and J 4 bases, with 8 bases left between them. The germline V gene has CDR1 MNHNS and CDR2 SASEGT. The CDR3 totals 13 residues. In DNA form, the CDR3 reads TGTGCCAGCAGTGAACACAGGTTCTATGGCTACACCTTC. It encodes CASSEHRFYGYTF.

The chain combines TRBV2 with TRBJ1-5; no firm D call. The CDR3 spans 12 residues. From germline, CDR1 is SNHLY and CDR2 FYNNEI. Between the trimmed V and J ends, which lost 1 base and 7 bases, there was a span of 5 bases. CDR3 coding DNA: TGTGCCAGCAGTGAAGATGGGCAGCCCCAGCATTTT. It specifies CASSEDGQPQHF.

CDR3 in DNA: TGTGCCAGCAGCTCGTCGATGGGGAACGAGTTCTTC. This translates into CASSSSMGNEFF. The chain carries TRBV5-6 and TRBJ2-1; no definite D call. The CDR3 consists of 12 residues. V lost 3 bases to trimming and J lost 14 bases, with 15 bases between them. Germline V gene sequence: CDR1 SGHDT, CDR2 YYEEEE.

The chain employs TRBV13 and TRBJ2-1; D possibly corresponds to TRBD2 (5 bases). V lost 5 bases and J lost 2, with 7 bases in between. The germline V gene encodes CDR1 PRHDT and CDR2 FYEKMQ (reference sequence). The CDR3 runs 13 residues. CDR3 sequence (DNA): TGTGCCAGCAGCCCGAGGGCCTACAATGAGCAGTTCTTC. Residues: CASSPRAYNEQFF.

CDR3 coding DNA: TGCAGTGGGCAGGACGCCTACGAGCAGTACTTC. Translation gives CSGQDAYEQYF. The V gene is TRBV20-1, the J gene TRBJ2-7; D not resolved. Germline CDR1 reads DFQATT; CDR2 reads SNEGSKA (reference sequence). This CDR3 has 11 amino acids. V was pared by 7 bases and J by 2 bases, with 9 bases between.

V is TRBV21-1 and J is TRBJ1-2. TRBV21-1 is described as a pseudogene. CDR3 length equals 15 residues. The CDR3 reads CASSPMEGGGDGYTF. In DNA, the CDR3 is TGTGCCAGCAGCCCCATGGAGGGAGGGGGGGATGGCTACACCTTC.

The chain links TRBV7-9 to TRBJ2-3; D possibly corresponds to TRBD1 (6 bases). The ends were cut back, 2 bases at V and 0 bases at J, with 12 bases in the middle. CDR3 length: 16 residues. Germline CDR1 and CDR2: SEHNR and FQNEAQ (reference sequence). The CDR3 spells CASSLRAGDSTDTQYF. The CDR3 DNA follows: TGTGCCAGCAGCTTAAGGGCAGGGGATAGCACAGATACGCAGTATTTT.

The rearrangement joins TRBV11-2 to TRBJ1-1; D gene uncertain. V gave up 2 bases and J gave up 7 bases, with 20 bases separating them. The CDR3 has 16 residues. From germline, CDR1 is SGHAT and CDR2 FQNNGV. The CDR3 protein is CASSLRYRVPGSEAFF. The CDR3 region has the DNA TGTGCCAGCAGCTTACGATATAGGGTCCCGGGTAGTGAAGCTTTCTTT.

The chain links TRBV7-9 to TRBJ1-1; no definite D call. V was clipped by 5 bases and J by 3 bases, with 19 bases between them. The germline V gene has CDR1 SEHNR and CDR2 FQNEAQ (reference sequence). The CDR3 totals 16 residues. The CDR3 DNA follows: TGTGCCAGCAGCCCGCCCCTCGGTACAGCGGACACTGAAGCTTTCTTT. Protein sequence: CASSPPLGTADTEAFF.

The V call is TRBV4-1, the J call TRBJ1-6, with 7 nucleotides matching TRBD1. The V gene end was trimmed by 4 bases and the J gene end by 8 bases; junction bases not matched to a gene: 11. Germline V gives CDR1 MGHRA, CDR2 YSYEKL. The CDR3 runs to 16 residues. CDR3 DNA: TGCGCCAGCAGCCCCTCGACAGGGAGAGTGGATTCACCCCTCCACTTT. As protein: CASSPSTGRVDSPLHF.

This clone was seen a single time. This chain's CDR3 is CASSDGQIIGPQHF. CDR3 DNA: TGTGCCAGCAGTGATGGACAAATAATAGGGCCCCAGCATTTT. The rearrangement joins TRBV2 to TRBJ1-5, with TRBD1 as a possible D gene (5 bases). CDR3 length: 14 amino acids. Per germline, CDR1 SNHLY and CDR2 FYNNEI. V was shortened by 3 bases and J by 9 bases, with 15 bases between the two germline ends.

CDR3 amino acids: CASSHPRDFNQPQHF. CDR3 bases: TGCGCCAGCAGCCACCCCCGGGACTTCAATCAGCCCCAGCATTTT. The genes are TRBV23-1 and TRBJ1-5, with TRBD1 as a possible D gene (5 bases). TRBV23-1 is marked as an open reading frame, function uncertain. Deletions cut 6 bases from V and 3 bases from J, with 15 bases between. The CDR3 has 15 residues.

J is TRBJ2-3 and V is TRBV7-9; TRBD1 is a possible D gene (5 bases). Per the germline V gene, CDR1 is SEHNR and CDR2 is FQNEAQ (reference sequence). This CDR3 has 14 amino acids. V gave up 1 base and J gave up 4 bases, with 9 bases separating them. CDR3 residues: CASSLGVGADTQYF. In nucleotides, the CDR3 is TGTGCCAGCAGCTTAGGAGTAGGGGCAGATACGCAGTATTTT.

V gene TRBV7-9 combines with J gene TRBJ1-5, with D perhaps TRBD1 (5 bases). Per germline, CDR1 SEHNR and CDR2 FQNEAQ (reference sequence). The V end lost 5 bases, the J end lost 7 bases, and 15 bases lay between the germline ends. There are 14 residues in the CDR3. The chain's CDR3 is CASSPSGGNQPQHF. The CDR3, as DNA: TGTGCCAGCAGCCCGAGTGGGGGGAACCAGCCCCAGCATTTT.

The chain couples TRBV6-5 to TRBJ2-5, with D perhaps matching TRBD1 (5 bases). The CDR3 covers 14 residues. Germline lookup yields CDR1 MNHEY and CDR2 SVGAGI. Trimming removed 0 bases at V and 3 bases at J, with 8 bases between. CDR3 region: CASSYSSREETQYF. The CDR3 DNA sequence: TGTGCCAGCAGTTACTCGTCCAGGGAAGAGACCCAGTACTTC.